The next 12 T cell receptor beta chains were all read from a single sample in a study of neurological immune-mediated disorders. Each CDR3 protein gets one entry after TCRdb re-called the 5' RACE reads with MiXCR. The data hold about 36,000 distinct CDR3 sequences, with approximately 10% observed a single time. Sequenced: PBMCs. These receptors all come from a woman aged 25 to 39 with HTLV-1-associated myelopathy (HAM/TSP).

Only one count was recorded for this clonotype. At one end the junction does not follow the germline gene, possibly because of a read error. The chain employs TRBV20-1 and TRBJ1-1; 7 bases are a match to TRBD1. CDR3 length equals 14 residues. Germline CDR1 reads DFQATT; CDR2 reads SNEGSKA (reference sequence). CDR3 residues: CSARDSDGTAGALF. The CDR3 coding sequence is TGCAGTGCTAGAGATTCTGATGGGACAGCTGGAGCTTTATTT.

At least ten counts were recorded for this clonotype. V and J are TRBV20-1 and TRBJ2-7; 7 nucleotides line up with TRBD1. After removal of 6 bases from V and 0 bases from J, the junction contained 8 bases not matched to a gene. Germline CDR1 is DFQATT and CDR2 is SNEGSKA (reference sequence). This CDR3 comprises 14 residues. For the CDR3, the DNA is TGCAGTGCCCAAAAGACAGGGAGCTCCTACGAGCAGTACTTC. It yields the protein CSAQKTGSSYEQYF.

This clonotype was counted at least ten times. V usage is TRBV5-1 and J usage is TRBJ2-5; 7 bases are shared with TRBD2. This CDR3 region has 13 residues. V trimming: 1 base; J trimming: 5 bases; junction bases outside the gene matches: 2. The V gene's germline CDR1 is SGHRS and CDR2 YFSETQ. CDR3 coding DNA: TGCGCCAGCAGCTTGCGGGGAGGGGAGACCCAGTACTTC. It is translated as CASSLRGGETQYF. The variable domain in full, completed from reference TRBV5-1 and TRBJ2-5, reads KAGVTQTPRYLIKTRGQQVTLSCSPISGHRSVSWYQQTPGQGLQFLFEYFSETQRNKGNFPGRFSGRQFSNSRSEMNVSTLELGDSALYLCASSLRGGETQYFGPGTRLLVL.

This clonotype was seen at least ten times. The chain has TRBV10-3 and TRBJ1-5; no clear D. Trimming stripped 5 bases from V and 3 bases from J, with 8 bases between. This CDR3 comprises 13 residues. Germline assignment: CDR1 ENHRY and CDR2 SYGVKD. The CDR3 reads CAISSDNNQPQHF. CDR3 in DNA: TGTGCCATCAGTTCAGATAACAATCAGCCCCAGCATTTT.

This clonotype showed up many times. Written as DNA, the CDR3 is TGCAGTGCGAGACAACCGGGACTAGCGGGGTCAGGGGAGCAGTTCTTC. Residues: CSARQPGLAGSGEQFF. The chain couples TRBV20-1 to TRBJ2-1; 13 bases match TRBD2. The V segment lost 6 bases and the J segment 10 bases; nucleotides outside the gene matches: 15. Germline CDR1 and CDR2: DFQATT and SNEGSKA (reference sequence). This CDR3 is 16 amino acids long.

This clonotype was seen ten or more times. V and J are TRBV5-1 and TRBJ2-3; 7 bases match TRBD2. The length of the CDR3 is 14 residues. Unmatched junction bases numbered 9, after V lost 7 bases and J lost 4 bases. The germline gives CDR1 SGHRS, CDR2 YFSETQ. DNA of the CDR3: TGCGCCAGCTTTCAGGGAAGCGGGGCAGATACGCAGTATTTT. Residues: CASFQGSGADTQYF.

The table lists this clonotype with many counts. This chain links TRBV28 with TRBJ2-7; D gene uncertain. This CDR3 comprises 14 residues. The V end was cut by 5 bases, the J end by 0 bases, with 11 bases between. Germline CDR1 MDHEN, CDR2 SYDVKM. CDR3 nucleotide sequence: TGTGCCAGCAGTCCACCCCGTCTCTCCTACGAGCAGTACTTC. Residues: CASSPPRLSYEQYF.

Many counts were recorded for this clonotype. The rearrangement links TRBV5-1 to TRBJ1-4; D call uncertain. The CDR3 is 14 residues long. Trimming shortened V by 7 bases and J by 1 base, and 11 bases separated the two germline ends. The germline gives CDR1 SGHRS, CDR2 YFSETQ. CDR3 nucleotides: TGCGCCAGCCGTGGAGGAGGAACTAATGAAAAACTGTTTTTT. Its translation: CASRGGGTNEKLFF. The variable domain in full, completed from reference TRBV5-1 and TRBJ1-4, reads KAGVTQTPRYLIKTRGQQVTLSCSPISGHRSVSWYQQTPGQGLQFLFEYFSETQRNKGNFPGRFSGRQFSNSRSEMNVSTLELGDSALYLCASRGGGTNEKLFFGSGTQLSVL.

There are many counts of this clonotype. The genes are TRBV5-1 and TRBJ2-1; 9 bases agree with TRBD1. This CDR3 is 13 amino acids long. With V trimmed by 5 bases and J by 7 bases, 4 bases remained unmatched. Germline assignment: CDR1 SGHRS and CDR2 YFSETQ. The CDR3 DNA reads TGCGCCAGCAGACAGGGGGCATTAAATGAGCAGTTCTTC. Translated, it gives CASRQGALNEQFF.

This clonotype appeared a single time. The chain uses TRBV5-1 and TRBJ2-3; either TRBD1 or TRBD2 may supply D (6 bases each). Trimming removed 4 bases from V and 1 base from J, with 22 bases in between. The CDR3 spans 18 residues. CDR1 and CDR2 from the germline V gene are SGHRS and YFSETQ. The CDR3 is CASSNLRVGGRGTDTQYF. The CDR3 nucleotides read TGCGCCAGCAGCAACCTTCGGGTGGGGGGCCGAGGCACAGATACGCAGTATTTT.

At least ten counts were recorded for this clonotype. The CDR3 loop is CSAGEGTPALAKNIQYF. CDR3 DNA: TGCAGTGCTGGGGAGGGGACGCCGGCCCTCGCCAAAAACATTCAGTACTTC. The chain employs TRBV20-1 and TRBJ2-4; 7 bases line up with TRBD2. Germline-derived CDR1 and CDR2 are DFQATT and SNEGSKA (reference sequence). The CDR3 spans 17 residues. V shed 5 bases, J shed 1 base, and the junction held 14 bases outside the gene matches.

This clonotype was recorded at least ten times. This rearrangement joins TRBV20-1 to TRBJ2-2; D possibly matches TRBD1 or TRBD2 (7 bases each). Germline V gene sequence: CDR1 DFQATT, CDR2 SNEGSKA (reference sequence). Trimming left V 0 bases short and J 3 bases short, with 14 bases between. The CDR3 is made up of 16 amino acids. The CDR3 spells CSARDSQGGDTGELFF. CDR3 nucleotides: TGCAGTGCTAGAGATAGCCAGGGGGGGGACACCGGGGAGCTGTTTTTT.